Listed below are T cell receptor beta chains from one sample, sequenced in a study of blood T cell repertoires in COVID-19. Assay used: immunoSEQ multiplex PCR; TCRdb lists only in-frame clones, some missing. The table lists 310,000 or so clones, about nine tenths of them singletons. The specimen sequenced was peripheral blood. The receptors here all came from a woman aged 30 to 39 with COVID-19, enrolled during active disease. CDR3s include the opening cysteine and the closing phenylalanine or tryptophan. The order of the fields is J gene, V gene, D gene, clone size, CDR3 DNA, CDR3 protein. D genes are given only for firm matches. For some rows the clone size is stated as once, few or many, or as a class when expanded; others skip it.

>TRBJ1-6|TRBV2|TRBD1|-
TGTGCCAGCAGTGGACAGGGGGCTTATAATTCACCCCTCCACTTT
CASSGQGAYNSPLHF
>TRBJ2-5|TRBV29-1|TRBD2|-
TGCAGCGCCCAACCGGGACTAGTTGGCGAGACCCAGTACTTC
CSAQPGLVGETQYF
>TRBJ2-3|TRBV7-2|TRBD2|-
TGTGCCAGCAGCCCGGGACTAGCCGTAGATACGCAGTATTTT
CASSPGLAVDTQYF
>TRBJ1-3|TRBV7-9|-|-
TGTGCCAGCAGCTTAGGAGCAGGGACTCCTGGAAACACCATATATTTT
CASSLGAGTPGNTIYF
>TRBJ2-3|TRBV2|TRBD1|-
TGTGCCAGCAGTCAAAGACCGACAGGGCGAACCACAGATACGCAGTATTTT
CASSQRPTGRTTDTQYF
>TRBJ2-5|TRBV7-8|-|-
TGTGCCAGCAGCTTCTCGGAGACCCAGTACTTC
CASSFSETQYF
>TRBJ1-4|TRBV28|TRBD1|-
TGTGCCAGCAGTTTTAGGGACAGGGGGAGTGAAAAACTGTTTTTT
CASSFRDRGSEKLFF
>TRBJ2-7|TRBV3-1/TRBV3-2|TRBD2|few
TGTGCCAGCAGCCCTCTAGCGGGTCGACCCTACGAGCAGTACTTC
CASSPLAGRPYEQYF
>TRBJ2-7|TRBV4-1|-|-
TGCGCCAGCAGCCCCGTCGCGGGGGCAACAGTCTACGAGCAGTACTTC
CASSPVAGATVYEQYF
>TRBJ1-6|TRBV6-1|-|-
TGTGCCAGCAGTGAAGCAGGACAAGGCAATTCACCCCTCCACTTT
CASSEAGQGNSPLHF
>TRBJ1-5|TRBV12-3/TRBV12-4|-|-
TGTGCCAGCAGTTTTTTAGGCAATCAGCCCCAGCATTTT
CASSFLGNQPQHF
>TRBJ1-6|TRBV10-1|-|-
TGCGCCAGCAAAGAGAGACCGGGACACAGGATGTCACCCCTCCACTTT
CASKERPGHRMSPLHF
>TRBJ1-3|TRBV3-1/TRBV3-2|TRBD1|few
TGTGCCAGCAGCCTCCGACAGGGGATGGGCGGAAACACCATATATTTT
CASSLRQGMGGNTIYF
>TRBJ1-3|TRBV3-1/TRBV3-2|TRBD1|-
TGTGCCAGCAGCCCTAAGACAGGGCCCCCTGGAAACACCATATATTTT
CASSPKTGPPGNTIYF
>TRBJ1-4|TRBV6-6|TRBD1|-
TGTGCCAGCAGTTACGGTCAGGGGGCCGGCAAACTGTTTTTT
CASSYGQGAGKLFF
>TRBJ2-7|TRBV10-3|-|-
TGTGCCATCAGGCACCGGGACACCTTCTACGAGCAGTACTTC
CAIRHRDTFYEQYF
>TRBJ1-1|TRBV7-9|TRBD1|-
TGTGCCAGCAGCGCCGGCACCGGACAGGGGGCCACTGAAGCTTTCTTT
CASSAGTGQGATEAFF
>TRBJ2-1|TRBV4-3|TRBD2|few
TGCGCCAGCAGCCAAGATGGGACTAGCGGTTACAATGAGCAGTTCTTC
CASSQDGTSGYNEQFF
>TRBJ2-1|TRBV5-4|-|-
TGTGCCAGCAGCCTGGGGGCCCCCAGCTCCTACAATGAGCAGTTCTTC
CASSLGAPSSYNEQFF
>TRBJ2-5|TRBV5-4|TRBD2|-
TGTGCCAGCATCGGTCGGACTAGCGGTCAAGAGACCCAGTACTTC
CASIGRTSGQETQYF
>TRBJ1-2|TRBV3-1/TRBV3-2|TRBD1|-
TGTGCCAGCAGCCAACCTGACAGGGGCTATGGCTACACCTTC
CASSQPDRGYGYTF
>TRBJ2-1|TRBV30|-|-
TGTGCCTGGAGTGTTGGGGAGAGTAGAAATGAGCAGTTCTTC
CAWSVGESRNEQFF
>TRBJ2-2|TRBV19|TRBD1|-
TGTGCCAGTAGTGCCCAGGGGGCCGGGGAGCTGTTTTTT
CASSAQGAGELFF
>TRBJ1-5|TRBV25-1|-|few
TGTGCCAGCTCCCGACAGAATAGCAATCAGCCCCAGCATTTT
CASSRQNSNQPQHF
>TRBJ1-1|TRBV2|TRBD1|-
TGTGCCAGCCTGACAGGGGGCACTGAAGCTTTCTTT
CASLTGGTEAFF
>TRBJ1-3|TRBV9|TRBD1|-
TGTGCCAGCAGCCTAGGACAGGTCAACTCTGGAAACACCATATATTTT
CASSLGQVNSGNTIYF
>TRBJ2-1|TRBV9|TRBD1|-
TGTGCCAGCAGCGTGGGCTACGGGACAGGGGACGTCAATGAGCAGTTCTTC
CASSVGYGTGDVNEQFF
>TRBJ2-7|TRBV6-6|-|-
TGTGCCAGCAGGGAAGGGAGCAGGTTGCCCTACGAGCAGTACTTC
CASREGSRLPYEQYF
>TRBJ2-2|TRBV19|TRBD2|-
TGTGCCAGTAGTAGCTCGGGACTAGCGGGAGAGGGTGCGAACACCGGGGAGCTGTTTTTT
CASSSSGLAGEGANTGELFF
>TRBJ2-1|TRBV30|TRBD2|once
TGTGCCTGGACAAGCGGGGCATACAATGAGCAGTTCTTC
CAWTSGAYNEQFF
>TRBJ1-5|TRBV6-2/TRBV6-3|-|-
TGTGCCAGCAGTTACGGCCCCCATCAGCCCCAGCATTTT
CASSYGPHQPQHF
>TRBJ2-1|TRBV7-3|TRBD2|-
TGTGCCAGCAGCTTTTCTGGCGGGGGCTACAATGAGCAGTTCTTC
CASSFSGGGYNEQFF
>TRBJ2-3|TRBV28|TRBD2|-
TGTGCCAGCAGTTCTCTCGCGAGGGAGGGCCTGAGAGATACGCAGTATTTT
CASSSLAREGLRDTQYF
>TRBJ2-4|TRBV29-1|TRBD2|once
TGCAGCGTTGAAACTAGCGGGAGTCCGGGGAACATTCAGTACTTC
CSVETSGSPGNIQYF
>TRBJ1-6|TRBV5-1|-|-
TGCGCCAGCAGCTTGATGTCGGCAGCGAGCTCCTATAATTCACCCCTCCACTTT
CASSLMSAASSYNSPLHF
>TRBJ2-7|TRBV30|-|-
TGTGCCTGGAGTGTAGGCGGGACGTACTACGAGCAGTACTTC
CAWSVGGTYYEQYF
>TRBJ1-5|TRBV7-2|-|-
TGTGCCACTTCGCGGGGGGTGGGGAATCAGCCCCAGCATTTT
CATSRGVGNQPQHF
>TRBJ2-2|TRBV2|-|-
TGTGCCAGCAGAGCAGGGGCCGTAACCGGGGAGCTGTTTTTT
CASRAGAVTGELFF
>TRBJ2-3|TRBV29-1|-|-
TGCAGCGTTGTTGGGCTCAGGAGCACAGATACGCAGTATTTT
CSVVGLRSTDTQYF
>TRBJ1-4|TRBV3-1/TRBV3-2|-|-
TGTGCCAGCAGCCAAGGGACAGCGGGATTAAAACTGTTTTTT
CASSQGTAGLKLFF
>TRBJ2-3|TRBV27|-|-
TGTGCCAGCAATTTACAGGGAAGCACAGATACGCAGTATTTT
CASNLQGSTDTQYF
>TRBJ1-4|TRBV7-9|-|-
TGTGCCAGCAGCTTAACCAGGGGTGAAAAACTGTTTTTT
CASSLTRGEKLFF
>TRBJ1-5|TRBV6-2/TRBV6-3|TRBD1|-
TGTGCCAGCAGTTACTCGCCGGGACAGGGGGCCAATCAGCCCCAGCATTTT
CASSYSPGQGANQPQHF
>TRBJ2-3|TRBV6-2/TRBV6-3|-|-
TGTGCCAGCAGTTCCCCCATTAGCGGAAATACAGATACGCAGTATTTT
CASSSPISGNTDTQYF
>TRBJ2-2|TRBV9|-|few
TGTGCCAGCAGCGTAGGGGACTCAGTTCTCACCGGGGAGCTGTTTTTT
CASSVGDSVLTGELFF
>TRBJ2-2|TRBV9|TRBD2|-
TGTGCCAGCAGCGTGTCTAGCGGGTGGATCGGGGAGCTGTTTTTT
CASSVSSGWIGELFF
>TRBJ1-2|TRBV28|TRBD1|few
TGTGCCAGCAGTCCCTGGACAGGGCACTATGGCTACACCTTC
CASSPWTGHYGYTF